This TCR beta chain comes out of a study of post-analysis software for immune sequencing data (dated by TCRdb to between 2014 and 2017). About the full investigation: Disease courses on record covered relapsing-remitting, secondary progressive and progressive-relapsing multiple sclerosis, though some patients had no subtype annotation. A subset of samples was prepared in parallel using single-end sample barcoding, then pooled and co-amplified after Illumina adapter ligation. The multiple sclerosis patient repertoires were compared with 10 to 12 previously published healthy control repertoires from donors aged roughly 6 to 27 years.

The time point label, read with the paper, signifies: second blood draw from one MS patient after hematopoietic stem cell transplantation. To demonstrate the VDJtools post-analysis software, the study profiled TCR beta repertoires from the peripheral blood of some 13 young patients with multiple sclerosis. Multiple sclerosis patients were children and adolescents aged about 6 to 15 years. Library preparation was by PCR. Sequencing instrument: Illumina HiSeq 2500. To reduce PCR and sequencing biases, unique molecular identifiers were built into the TCR beta cDNA libraries. Per 1 to 10 million input T cells, some 500,000 cDNA molecules were obtained, such that each molecule approximated one T cell. The patient libraries were prepared and sequenced using the same protocol as the earlier healthy control dataset. Samples belonging to the same batch were prepared together, multiplexed and sequenced on a shared HiSeq lane. On the study's bioinformatics: MIGEC was used to process the raw barcoded reads, and molecular identifier groups with only a single read were discarded before consensus assembly and CDR3 extraction. Clonotype tables were post-analysed with VDJtools, normalizing diversity by down-sampling all datasets to the smallest sample size. Repertoire overlap clustering matched CDR3 amino acid but not nucleotide sequences to correct batch-related cross-sample contamination. The public sequencing data were trimmed at Q25 with fastp and processed into clonotypes with MiXCR by TCRdb, which kept only in-frame beta chains. Identical CDR3 proteins give one entry, which carries the most common genes and DNA. These V and J calls derive from TCRdb rather than the authors' analysis. The sample profile shows roughly 150,000 distinct CDR3 sequences; under 40% of them were found once. The ten largest clones capture about 26% of the sample.

From cysteine to phenylalanine, the CDR3 is 15 amino acids long. The entry retains the CDR3 DNA only, 45 bases that are in frame from base 1. Trimmed from V: 0 bases; trimmed from J: 6 bases; junction bases lacking a gene match: 6. For CDR1 and CDR2, the germline V gene (reference sequence) lists DFQATT and SNEGSKA. Findings and caveats that apply to the study as a whole: A few TRBV segments, including TRBV5-6, TRBV5-1 and TRBV20-1, were significantly more frequent in patients than controls. Normalized Chao1 diversity was significantly lower in multiple sclerosis patients than controls, suggesting substantial peripheral T-cell clonal expansion. The control group was slightly older than the multiple sclerosis patient group. Direct clustering with F measure showed strong co-clustering of samples prepared in the same batch, prompting a batch-effect correction.

In its sample, this clonotype was seen a few times. Its recognized antigen is unknown. The input lacks base qualities; no much larger clone sits a single base away. This TCR was recovered from a girl aged 5-17 years with multiple sclerosis. Donor details come from another sample of the same person, matched by shared clones. The specimen was blood, collected after autologous hematopoietic stem cell transplantation. Rearrangement joined TRBV20-1 to TRBJ2-3; 10 central nucleotides agree with TRBD1. The nucleotide sequence is TGCAGTGCTAGAGATCGGACAGGGGGAACGGATACGCAGTATTTT. Translated, this gives CSARDRTGGTDTQYF.